The source of this TCR beta chain is a study of CD8+ T cells in alopecia areata (dated by TCRdb to 2016 to 2018). Regarding the complete study: The treated patients took part in an open-label pilot trial in which moderate-to-severe alopecia areata was treated with oral tofacitinib at 5 to 10 mg twice daily. Tofacitinib was administered for 6 to 18 months, and 6 months of follow-up off drug were then conducted to assess delayed response and recurrence. For the treated patients, the SALT score, which quantifies what percentage of scalp surface area is affected, served as the measure of disease severity. The study used high-throughput TCRbeta sequencing to examine T cell clonal expansion in alopecia areata, in both the C3H/HeJ mouse model and human patients. Scalp tissue and sorted CD4+ and CD8+ peripheral blood T cells from patchy and totalis/universalis alopecia areata patients and from healthy controls were covered by human TCRbeta sequencing. Biopsies were taken from tofacitinib-treated patients at baseline and at 4 and 24 weeks of treatment, and a later scalp biopsy was taken in several of the tofacitinib-treated patients. Scalp clonality was compared among normal scalp (n=4), patchy alopecia areata scalp (n=8), and alopecia totalis/universalis scalp (n=8). RNA was obtained with the PAXgene miRNA kit for fixed scalp, the miRNeasy kit for PBMCs, and the RNeasy kit for mouse skin. TCRbeta CDR3 regions were amplified by immunoSEQ multiplex PCR with 35 Vbeta forward and 13 Jbeta reverse primers.

The germline V gene sets CDR1 to SGHDN and CDR2 to FVKESK. Spanning cysteine to phenylalanine, the CDR3 consists of 11 amino acids. Kept here is only the CDR3 DNA, which spans 33 bases and is read in frame from base 1. Cut back by 1 base and 11 bases, the V and J ends lie 3 bases apart. Libraries were prepared through the immunoSEQ multiplex PCR assay. RNA was extracted from all samples and reverse transcribed into cDNA, which served as template for TCR sequencing. SuperScript III was used for first-strand cDNA synthesis, primed with a 2:1 mix of oligo-dT and random hexamers. A synthetic immune receptor repertoire was used to measure amplification bias, and any remaining bias was corrected computationally. For the original study's pipeline: Raw reads were preprocessed for error removal, and CDR3 was defined according to IMGT conventions as running from the conserved cysteine to phenylalanine. To get clonality, Shannon entropy was normalized by log2 of the number of productive unique TCRs and the result was subtracted from 1. Whether each scalp clone was CD4 or CD8 was inferred by checking scalp TCRbeta sequences against the CD4 and CD8 repertoires from sorted blood. TCRdb obtained this table from immuneACCESS and retained in-frame rearrangements with V and J assigned. These tables miss some clones; where compared with another copy, unresolved V genes account for less than half of the shortfall, and the remainder is unexplained. That table furnishes V, J and clone size, whereas the DNA furnished D and trimming. The sample records roughly 73,000 clones, roughly 30% of which are singletons. The ten largest clones add up to more than 13% of the sample.

The paper's findings and limits, for the study overall: During tofacitinib treatment, many expanded lesional clones remained in scalp and blood, and this persistence may partly explain relapse after treatment is stopped. Because the treated cohort was small and included a single nonresponder, larger studies are needed to assess links between baseline CD8+ expansion and response. Compared with normal scalp, lesional scalp, particularly in alopecia totalis/universalis, had higher clonality and more expanded CD8+ clones, which suggests antigenic drive. With tofacitinib, both scalp clonality and the number of expanded CD8+ clones among the top 100 scalp clones went down significantly. Resident alphabeta T cells in normal human skin are also sequenced, complicating scalp TCR repertoire analysis, unlike mouse skin dominated by gammadelta T cells. Shared TCR sequences between patients were less evident than in mice, which may be partly attributable to HLA diversity in the patient population.

The sample's time point, from its label and the paper: four to five weeks on oral tofacitinib. Taken with the paper, the label for treatment or condition translates to: oral pan-JAK inhibitor, 5-10 mg twice daily. Lesional scalp punch biopsies and peripheral blood were obtained from alopecia areata patients. PBMCs were isolated by density centrifugation and stained for CD3, CD4 and CD8, after which CD4+ and CD8+ T cells were sorted on a FACSAria. About this clone itself: Its antigen has not been determined. Per-base qualities were not stored, and no clone one base away is much larger.

The rearranged segments are TRBV14 and TRBJ2-6, with no confidently assigned D gene. The material was CD8+ T cells sorted from blood, obtained at week 4, from a patient treated with tofacitinib. The sequence derives from a human donor with alopecia areata. The DNA sequence is as follows: TGTGCCAGCAGCCAAGGTTACGTCCTGACTTTC. Its amino acids are CASSQGYVLTF.